What follows are 28 T cell receptor beta chains derived from one specimen sequenced in a study of T cell responses to AZD1222 COVID-19 vaccine. Repertoires were generated with immunoSEQ multiplex PCR, while TCRdb's copy carries only in-frame clones and drops some. The table shows about 180,000 clones, with about 91% occurring only once. Sequencing used peripheral blood, obtained on day 0 of AZD1222 vaccination. The receptors here all came from an adult in good health.

The chain recombines TRBV29-1 with TRBJ2-7, with TRBD2 matching 12 bases. In germline, CDR1 is SQVTM, CDR2 ANQGSEA. The CDR3 is 14 residues long. V lost 4 bases to trimming and J lost 3 bases; unmatched junction nucleotides: 4. CDR3 sequence: CSVGTSGDYYEQYF. The CDR3 DNA sequence: TGCAGCGTTGGGACTAGCGGGGATTACTACGAGCAGTACTTC.

The CDR3 here is CASSAGLAGARETQYF. CDR3 DNA: TGTGCCAGCAGCGCCGGACTAGCGGGGGCCCGAGAGACCCAGTACTTC. The genes are TRBV5-8 and TRBJ2-5; the match to TRBD2 covers 13 bases. The CDR3 length is 16 residues. The germline gives CDR1 SGHTS, CDR2 YDEGEE. V lost 4 bases to trimming and J lost 4 bases; unmatched junction nucleotides: 7.

The chain links TRBV30 to TRBJ1-1; D gene ambiguous. Germline CDR1 and CDR2: GTSNPN and SVGIG (reference sequence). This CDR3 is 13 amino acids long. Trimming cost V 0 bases and J 3 bases, with 8 bases left between them. The chain's CDR3 is CAWSVLGDTEAFF. The DNA of the CDR3 is TGTGCCTGGAGTGTCCTTGGGGACACTGAAGCTTTCTTT.

This clone is a singleton in its sample. The rearrangement uses TRBV7-8 and TRBJ2-6; 9 positions match TRBD1. V dropped 1 base and J dropped 2; count of bases not matched to a gene: 3. The CDR3 is made up of 17 amino acids. The V gene's germline CDR1 is SGHVS and CDR2 FQNEAQ. CDR3 sequence (DNA): TGTGCCAGCAGCTTAGTACAGGGGGCGGCTGGGGCCAACGTCCTGACTTTC. Encoded protein: CASSLVQGAAGANVLTF.

The genes are TRBV2 and TRBJ2-3, with 10 nucleotides matching TRBD1. Germline CDR1 is SNHLY and CDR2 is FYNNEI. The V gene end was trimmed by 5 bases and the J gene end by 5 bases; junction bases not matched to a gene: 7. This CDR3 region has 15 residues. The CDR3 DNA follows: TGTGCCAGCAGTCGGGACAGGGGAGTCGGAGATACGCAGTATTTT. It codes for CASSRDRGVGDTQYF.

The rearrangement links TRBV6-2 or TRBV6-3 to TRBJ1-3; possibly TRBD1 for D (5 bases). The CDR3 is 16 amino acids. V gave up 0 bases and J gave up 3 bases, with 12 bases separating them. Germline V gives CDR1 MNHEY, CDR2 SVGEGT. The CDR3 nucleotides read TGTGCCAGCAGTTACTCGATCCGACAGCATGGAAACACCATATATTTT. This translates into CASSYSIRQHGNTIYF.

The genes are TRBV30 and TRBJ1-1; D not certain. CDR1 and CDR2 (germline): GTSNPN, SVGIG (reference sequence). The V and J ends lost 2 bases and 0 bases respectively, with 7 bases between them. The CDR3 has 13 residues. The CDR3: CAWSIMVNTEAFF. Written as DNA, the CDR3 is TGTGCCTGGAGTATCATGGTGAACACTGAAGCTTTCTTT. Full variable domain (missing parts from reference TRBV30 and TRBJ1-1): SQTIHQWPATLVQPVGSPLSLECTVEGTSNPNLYWYRQAAGRGLQLLFYSVGIGQISSEVPQNLSASRPQDRQFILSSKKLLLSDSGFYLCAWSIMVNTEAFFGQGTRLTVV.

The V and J genes are TRBV5-1 and TRBJ2-7, with 9 bases aligning to TRBD1. Per germline, CDR1 SGHRS and CDR2 YFSETQ. This CDR3 comprises 17 residues. Losses at the gene ends were 1 base for V and 5 bases for J; bases not matched to a gene: 13. CDR3 loop: CASSLSAGTGSPHEQYF. CDR3 nucleotide sequence: TGCGCCAGCAGCTTGTCTGCCGGGACAGGGTCCCCCCACGAGCAGTACTTC.

This chain joins TRBV28 and TRBJ1-1; D remains ambiguous. The germline V gene encodes CDR1 MDHEN and CDR2 SYDVKM. The length of the CDR3 is 13 residues. The V end lost 7 bases, the J end lost 2 bases, and 11 bases lay between the germline ends. CDR3 DNA sequence: TGTGCCAGCACTACTTTGGCCAACACTGAAGCTTTCTTT. Its translation is CASTTLANTEAFF.

This chain connects TRBV29-1 to TRBJ2-1; 7 nucleotides match TRBD1. Germline V gene lookup returns CDR1 SQVTM and CDR2 ANQGSEA. The CDR3 is made up of 11 amino acids. Unmatched junction bases numbered 3, after V lost 6 bases and J lost 7 bases. CDR3 coding DNA: TGCAGCGTAATACAGGGGAATGAGCAGTTCTTC. Its protein product is CSVIQGNEQFF.

This rearrangement joins TRBV5-1 to TRBJ1-1; D gene ambiguous. V gave up 5 bases and J gave up 3 bases, with 23 bases separating them. This CDR3 contains 17 residues. The germline V gene encodes CDR1 SGHRS and CDR2 YFSETQ. This CDR3 is CASSLTVGMSKDTEAFF. The DNA for the CDR3 is TGCGCCAGCAGTTTGACGGTGGGCATGAGCAAGGACACTGAAGCTTTCTTT. The entire variable domain, with the rest obtained from reference TRBV5-1 and TRBJ1-1, is as follows: KAGVTQTPRYLIKTRGQQVTLSCSPISGHRSVSWYQQTPGQGLQFLFEYFSETQRNKGNFPGRFSGRQFSNSRSEMNVSTLELGDSALYLCASSLTVGMSKDTEAFFGQGTRLTVV.

The V and J genes are TRBV5-4 and TRBJ2-3; D gene ambiguous. Trimming left V 5 bases short and J 2 bases short, with 9 bases between. CDR3 length equals 13 residues. Germline CDR1 and CDR2: SGHNT and YYREEE (reference sequence). CDR3 region: CASSIRLTDTQYF. DNA of the CDR3: TGTGCCAGCAGTATACGACTCACAGATACGCAGTATTTT.

The V call is TRBV5-1, the J call TRBJ1-1; no firm D call. This CDR3 region has 13 residues. Germline CDR1 reads SGHRS; CDR2 reads YFSETQ. Trimming shortened V by 0 bases and J by 8 bases, and 11 bases separated the two germline ends. As DNA, the CDR3 is TGCGCCAGCAGCTTGGTTCGTGCGGCAGAAGCTTTCTTT. Encoded protein: CASSLVRAAEAFF. The full variable domain, in which reference TRBV5-1 and TRBJ1-1 provide the parts outside the CDR3, is KAGVTQTPRYLIKTRGQQVTLSCSPISGHRSVSWYQQTPGQGLQFLFEYFSETQRNKGNFPGRFSGRQFSNSRSEMNVSTLELGDSALYLCASSLVRAAEAFFGQGTRLTVV.

The rearrangement uses TRBV5-4 and TRBJ1-5; D unresolved. This CDR3 spans 12 amino acids. CDR1 is SGHNT, CDR2 YYREEE, per germline (reference sequence). V dropped 0 bases and J dropped 3 bases, with 1 base sitting between them. CDR3: CASSLDNQPQHF. Written as DNA, the CDR3 is TGTGCCAGCAGCTTGGACAATCAGCCCCAGCATTTT.

The chain is built from TRBV4-3 and TRBJ2-2; D ambiguous. Germline V CDR1 and CDR2: LGHNA, YSLEER. The CDR3 is made up of 14 amino acids. Trimming took 0 bases from V and 4 from J, leaving 6 bases between them. Here the CDR3 reads CASSQDVGTGELFF. For the CDR3, the DNA is TGCGCCAGCAGCCAAGACGTGGGCACCGGGGAGCTGTTTTTT.

The chain employs TRBV4-3 and TRBJ2-3, with 13 bases fitting TRBD2. Germline CDR1 and CDR2: LGHNA and YSLEER. The CDR3 is made up of 18 amino acids. Trimming removed 0 bases from V and 5 bases from J; junction bases left unmatched: 8. In DNA form, the CDR3 reads TGCGCCAGCAGCCAAGATGCCACTAGCGGGGGGGCAATAGATACGCAGTATTTT. Translation gives CASSQDATSGGAIDTQYF.

This clone was counted only a few times. The rearrangement uses TRBV18 and TRBJ1-4, with D possibly being TRBD1 (5 bases). Trimming removed 3 bases at V and 4 bases at J, with 12 bases between. Per germline, CDR1 KGHSH and CDR2 LQKENI. This CDR3 region has 15 residues. CDR3 bases: TGTGCCAGCTCACCCCAGGGTTTCGGTAATGAAAAACTGTTTTTT. Protein product: CASSPQGFGNEKLFF.

The chain's CDR3 is CASNPRDRGLEAFF. CDR3 coding DNA: TGTGCCAGCAACCCAAGGGACAGGGGACTTGAAGCTTTCTTT. The chain is built from TRBV5-4 and TRBJ1-1; TRBD1 agrees at 10 bases. CDR3 length: 14 amino acids. CDR1 is SGHNT and CDR2 is YYREEE in the germline V gene (reference sequence). Trimming took 6 bases from V and 7 from J; bases not matched to a gene: 9.

The chain employs TRBV28 and TRBJ1-4; D is possibly TRBD1 (5 bases). V was pared by 6 bases and J by 7 bases, with 18 bases between. The germline gives CDR1 MDHEN, CDR2 SYDVKM. This CDR3 region has 15 residues. The chain's CDR3 is CASRAPGRGGEKLFF. DNA of the CDR3: TGTGCCAGCAGGGCCCCCGGGAGGGGAGGTGAAAAACTGTTTTTT.

The V and J genes are TRBV27 and TRBJ1-5; D is unresolved. The CDR3 is made up of 13 amino acids. V lost 2 bases and J lost 3, with 5 bases in between. The germline V gene encodes CDR1 MNHEY and CDR2 SMNVEV (reference sequence). The CDR3 nucleotides are TGTGCCAGCAGTTTAACTCTCAATCAGCCCCAGCATTTT. This gives the protein CASSLTLNQPQHF.

In DNA, the CDR3 is TGTGCCAGCAGCTTAGCGCATTCGAGAGCCGAAGCTTTCTTT. It yields the protein CASSLAHSRAEAFF. This chain connects TRBV7-8 to TRBJ1-1; unclear D gene. The CDR3 spans 14 residues. Germline assignment: CDR1 SGHVS and CDR2 FQNEAQ. Trimming took off 0 bases at V and 8 bases at J, with 13 bases between the two ends.

V usage is TRBV19 and J usage is TRBJ2-3; 12 bases are a match to TRBD1. Germline trimming cut 4 bases from V and 4 bases from J; bases unmatched to any gene: 3. The CDR3 is made up of 15 amino acids. CDR1 and CDR2 from the germline V gene are LNHDA and SQIVND (reference sequence). CDR3 region: CASSTGTGGADTQYF. CDR3 DNA sequence: TGTGCCAGTAGTACTGGGACAGGGGGCGCAGATACGCAGTATTTT.

The chain employs TRBV7-8 and TRBJ1-1, with a tentative D call TRBD1 (5 bases). The V gene lost 2 bases and the J gene lost 6 bases, with 19 bases spanning the gap. The germline CDR1 and CDR2 sequences are SGHVS and FQNEAQ. This CDR3 has 16 amino acids. The CDR3 DNA is TGTGCCAGCAGCTTATCCTCGGGACGCCGCGCGGCTGAAGCTTTCTTT. It yields the protein CASSLSSGRRAAEAFF.

This clone has just a few counts. The chain combines TRBV12-5 with TRBJ2-2; no clear D gene. The CDR3 runs to 16 residues. The V gene's germline CDR1 is LGHNT and CDR2 FRNRAP. V gave up 5 bases and J gave up 1 base, with 14 bases separating them. CDR3 coding DNA: TGTGCTAGTGGTCCTGTGGGCGCCCAGAACACCGGGGAGCTGTTTTTT. Protein: CASGPVGAQNTGELFF. The full variable domain, rest sourced from reference TRBV12-5 and TRBJ2-2, is DARVTQTPRHKVTEMGQEVTMRCQPILGHNTVFWYRQTMMQGLELLAYFRNRAPLDDSGMPKDRFSAEMPDATLATLKIQPSEPRDSAVYFCASGPVGAQNTGELFFGEGSRLTVL.

The V and J genes are TRBV7-2 and TRBJ2-5, with 7 nucleotides matching TRBD1. CDR3 length: 15 amino acids. CDR1 is SGHTA, CDR2 FQGNSA, per germline. V lost 5 bases to trimming and J lost 5 bases; unmatched junction nucleotides: 11. The CDR3 DNA follows: TGTGCCAGCAGCAACCAACGACAGGGAGCGGAGACCCAGTACTTC. Residues: CASSNQRQGAETQYF.

This chain uses TRBV7-2 with TRBJ1-2; the D gene is possibly TRBD1 (5 bases). Trimming stripped 2 bases from V and 0 bases from J, with 10 bases between. Germline V gene data show CDR1 as SGHTA and CDR2 as FQGNSA. This CDR3 has 15 amino acids. The CDR3 coding sequence is TGTGCCAGCAGCTTATCGAGGACATCTAACTATGGCTACACCTTC. This codes for CASSLSRTSNYGYTF.

J is TRBJ2-1 and V is TRBV19; the D call may be TRBD1 or TRBD2 (5 bases each). V lost 6 bases, J lost 5 bases, and 20 bases lay in between. Per germline, CDR1 LNHDA and CDR2 SQIVND (reference sequence). The CDR3 loop spans 16 amino acids. CDR3 DNA: TGTGCCAGTAGCCAACCCTCGGGACGGTGGGACAATGAGCAGTTCTTC. This gives the protein CASSQPSGRWDNEQFF.

The rearrangement joins TRBV28 to TRBJ2-2, with D possibly called TRBD1 or TRBD2 (6 bases each). With 3 bases removed from V and 4 bases from J, the gap between germline ends came to 12 bases. Germline loops: CDR1 MDHEN, CDR2 SYDVKM. The CDR3 contains 15 residues. The CDR3 region is CASSLTGATTGELFF. The CDR3 nucleotides are TGTGCCAGCAGTTTGACGGGGGCCACCACCGGGGAGCTGTTTTTT. Filled out from reference TRBV28 and TRBJ2-2, the complete variable domain reads DVKVTQSSRYLVKRTGEKVFLECVQDMDHENMFWYRQDPGLGLRLIYFSYDVKMKEKGDIPEGYSVSREKKERFSLILESASTNQTSMYLCASSLTGATTGELFFGEGSRLTVL.